This T cell receptor (beta chain) was captured by sequencing in a study of blood T cell repertoires in COVID-19. The CDR3 is made up of 15 amino acids. V dropped 5 bases and J dropped 3 bases, with 16 bases sitting between them. Germline V CDR1 and CDR2: SGHAT, FQDESV (reference sequence). The table came from immunoSEQ multiplex PCR; TCRdb's copy has only in-frame clones and leaves some out. The sample includes 150,000 or so clones, approximately 87% of them seen just once. The clonotype was recovered from a woman in her 70s with acute or convalescent COVID-19. The sequencing input was peripheral blood. V gene TRBV11-1 combines with J gene TRBJ2-5; D not resolved. The CDR3 bases are TGTGCCAGCAGCCTGCATACCCCTGGCAAAGAGACCCAGTACTTC. The encoded protein is CASSLHTPGKETQYF.